This is a list of T cell receptor beta chains from one sample in a study of blood T cell repertoires in COVID-19. Repertoires were generated with immunoSEQ multiplex PCR, while TCRdb's copy carries only in-frame clones and drops some. The sample has 200,000 to 250,000 clones; around 81% are singletons. Sequencing was carried out using peripheral blood. The receptors were gathered from a woman in her 70s with acute or convalescent COVID-19. CDR3s include the opening cysteine and the closing phenylalanine or tryptophan. D genes are given only for firm matches. Part of the rows lack a size; the others show once, few, many or a class for expanded clones.

D: TRBD2; size: -; J: TRBJ2-4; V: TRBV3-1/TRBV3-2; DNA: TGTGCCAGCAGCCTCAGCGGGGGGAGAGACATTCAGTACTTC; CDR3: CASSLSGGRDIQYF
D: TRBD1; size: few; J: TRBJ1-2; V: TRBV6-6; DNA: TGTGCCAGCCCTCCCGGGACAGACTATGGCTACACCTTC; CDR3: CASPPGTDYGYTF
D: -; size: -; J: TRBJ1-1; V: TRBV3-1/TRBV3-2; DNA: TGTGCCAGCAGCTCCGACGGGGGTTCCGCTGAAGCTTTCTTT; CDR3: CASSSDGGSAEAFF
D: -; size: -; J: TRBJ2-5; V: TRBV6-2/TRBV6-3; DNA: TGTGCCAGCAGTTATCAGGAATTAGAGACCCAGTACTTC; CDR3: CASSYQELETQYF
D: -; size: -; J: TRBJ1-2; V: TRBV2; DNA: TGTGCCAGCAGTGAAGAGGAGGGACGTGGCTACACCTTC; CDR3: CASSEEEGRGYTF
D: TRBD2; size: -; J: TRBJ2-3; V: TRBV18; DNA: TGTGCCAGCTCACCCCGACTAGCGGGGGGGCGGGATACGCAGTATTTT; CDR3: CASSPRLAGGRDTQYF
D: TRBD1; size: -; J: TRBJ2-5; V: TRBV5-1; DNA: TGCGCCAGCAGCTTGACGATCAGGGGGGAGACCCAGTACTTC; CDR3: CASSLTIRGETQYF
D: TRBD2; size: -; J: TRBJ2-1; V: TRBV4-1; DNA: TGCGCCAGCAGCCGGGGGCTAGCGGGGGGCGGGAATGAGCAGTTCTTC; CDR3: CASSRGLAGGGNEQFF
D: -; size: -; J: TRBJ2-3; V: TRBV2; DNA: TGTGCCAGCAGTCCGGGACTTCCAGATACGCAGTATTTT; CDR3: CASSPGLPDTQYF
D: TRBD1; size: -; J: TRBJ2-5; V: TRBV5-1; DNA: TGCGCCAGCAGCGCAAGACGCCAGGGGGCGTTTGAGACCCAGTACTTC; CDR3: CASSARRQGAFETQYF
D: TRBD2; size: -; J: TRBJ2-2; V: TRBV5-1; DNA: TGCGCCAGCAGCCCCCCCGGGAGGGGCTACACCGGGGAGCTGTTTTTT; CDR3: CASSPPGRGYTGELFF
D: -; size: -; J: TRBJ2-5; V: TRBV6-4; DNA: TGTGCCAGCAGTGAGGAGGTTTACTTAAGACAGTACTTC; CDR3: CASSEEVYLRQYF
D: -; size: -; J: TRBJ1-5; V: TRBV7-8; DNA: TGTGCCAGCAGCTACACCGATCAGCCCCAGCATTTT; CDR3: CASSYTDQPQHF
D: TRBD2; size: -; J: TRBJ2-3; V: TRBV11-2; DNA: TGTGCCAGCAGTCAGCCGCCGGGACTAGCTTACACAGATACGCAGTATTTT; CDR3: CASSQPPGLAYTDTQYF
D: -; size: few; J: TRBJ1-5; V: TRBV24-1; DNA: TGTGCCACCAGCGGGGAGGGCAATCAGCCCCAGCATTTT; CDR3: CATSGEGNQPQHF
D: TRBD2; size: -; J: TRBJ2-1; V: TRBV9; DNA: TGTGCCAGCAGCGTACTCACGGGGGGGCCCTCCCTTAATGAGCAGTTCTTC; CDR3: CASSVLTGGPSLNEQFF
D: TRBD1; size: -; J: TRBJ2-7; V: TRBV19; DNA: TGTGCCAGTAGTACGGTCCCGGGACAGGGATCCTACGAGCAGTACTTC; CDR3: CASSTVPGQGSYEQYF
D: TRBD2; size: many; J: TRBJ2-3; V: TRBV7-2; DNA: TGTGCCAGCAGCTTAGCCCCATTAGCGGGGGGGAGGACAGATACGCAGTATTTT; CDR3: CASSLAPLAGGRTDTQYF
D: TRBD2; size: once; J: TRBJ2-5; V: TRBV11-3; DNA: TGTGCCAGCAGCATAGGACTAGCGGGGGGTTATCAAGAGACCCAGTACTTC; CDR3: CASSIGLAGGYQETQYF
D: TRBD1; size: -; J: TRBJ2-7; V: TRBV7-2; DNA: TGTGCCAGCAGCTTAGTAGGGCAGGGGGCGGACGAGCAGTACTTC; CDR3: CASSLVGQGADEQYF
D: TRBD2; size: -; J: TRBJ2-2; V: TRBV19; DNA: TGTGCCAGTAGTGTAGCGGGGGGGACGAACACCGGGGAGCTGTTTTTT; CDR3: CASSVAGGTNTGELFF
D: -; size: -; J: TRBJ1-5; V: TRBV6-1; DNA: TGTGCCAGCAGTGAATGGCAGGGGAGCAATCAGCCCCAGCATTTT; CDR3: CASSEWQGSNQPQHF
D: -; size: -; J: TRBJ1-5; V: TRBV19; DNA: TGTGCCAGCCAATCCAGAGGGTTTTCTCTAGTTCCAAATCAGCCCCAGCATTTT; CDR3: CASQSRGFSLVPNQPQHF
D: -; size: -; J: TRBJ1-1; V: TRBV14; DNA: TGTGCCAGCAGCCAAGATTGGTCGGTAGCTTTCTTT; CDR3: CASSQDWSVAFF
D: -; size: -; J: TRBJ1-3; V: TRBV10-3; DNA: TGTGCCATCAGTGAGTCACGAGGGAGGGGAAACACCATATATTTT; CDR3: CAISESRGRGNTIYF
D: TRBD2; size: many; J: TRBJ2-1; V: TRBV5-1; DNA: TGCGCCAGCAGCTTGGATGGGACTAGCGGGGGGGCAAAGTGGATCTTC; CDR3: CASSLDGTSGGAKWIF
D: -; size: once; J: TRBJ2-5; V: TRBV12-3/TRBV12-4; DNA: TGTGCCAGCGTCCAGGATGGGCAAGAGACCCAGTACTTC; CDR3: CASVQDGQETQYF
D: TRBD1; size: -; J: TRBJ2-3; V: TRBV2; DNA: TGTGCCAGCAGCTCCGGGACAGGGTTCGCTACGCAGTATTTT; CDR3: CASSSGTGFATQYF
D: -; size: -; J: TRBJ1-3; V: TRBV6-5; DNA: TGTGCCAGCATTGCCCACTCCTCTGGAAACACCATATATTTT; CDR3: CASIAHSSGNTIYF
D: TRBD2; size: -; J: TRBJ2-1; V: TRBV5-1; DNA: TGCGCCAGCAGCTCCGGGACTAGCGGCTTCAATGAGCAGTTCTTC; CDR3: CASSSGTSGFNEQFF
D: TRBD1; size: -; J: TRBJ1-1; V: TRBV5-1; DNA: TGCGCCAGCCGCAGGGGGAGTGGCACTGAAGCTTTCTTT; CDR3: CASRRGSGTEAFF
D: -; size: -; J: TRBJ2-6; V: TRBV10-3; DNA: TGTGCCATCAGTGCCCTACCAGGGGCCGGGGCCAACGTCCTGACTTTC; CDR3: CAISALPGAGANVLTF
D: TRBD1; size: -; J: TRBJ1-5; V: TRBV10-3; DNA: TGTGCCATCAGCCCCGGGACAGGATCGGTATATAGCAATCAGCCCCAGCATTTT; CDR3: CAISPGTGSVYSNQPQHF
D: TRBD1; size: -; J: TRBJ2-7; V: TRBV19; DNA: TGTGCCAGTAGTATCGGGACAGGGGTCTACGAGCAGTACTTC; CDR3: CASSIGTGVYEQYF
D: -; size: once; J: TRBJ2-1; V: TRBV4-3; DNA: TGCGCCAGCAGCCACTCCAGGGGTGCTGAGCAGTTCTTC; CDR3: CASSHSRGAEQFF
D: -; size: -; J: TRBJ1-4; V: TRBV11-2; DNA: TGTGCCAGCAGCCCCAACCTCGGGGTGACTAATGAAAAACTGTTTTTT; CDR3: CASSPNLGVTNEKLFF